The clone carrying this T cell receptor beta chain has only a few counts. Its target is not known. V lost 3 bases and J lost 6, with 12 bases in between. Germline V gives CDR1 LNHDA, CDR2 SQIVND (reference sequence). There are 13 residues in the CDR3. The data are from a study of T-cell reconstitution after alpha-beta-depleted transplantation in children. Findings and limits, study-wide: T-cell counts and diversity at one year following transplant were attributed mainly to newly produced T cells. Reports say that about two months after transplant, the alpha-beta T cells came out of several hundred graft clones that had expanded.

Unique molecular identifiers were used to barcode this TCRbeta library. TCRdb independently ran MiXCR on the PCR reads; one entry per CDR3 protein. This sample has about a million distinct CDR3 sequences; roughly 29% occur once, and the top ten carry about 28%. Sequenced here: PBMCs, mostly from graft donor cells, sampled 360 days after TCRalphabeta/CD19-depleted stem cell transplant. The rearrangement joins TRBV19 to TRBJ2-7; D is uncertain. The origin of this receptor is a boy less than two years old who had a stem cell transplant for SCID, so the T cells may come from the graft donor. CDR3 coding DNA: TGTGCCAGTAGTATGACCATGTCCAGCGAGCAGTACTTC. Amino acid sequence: CASSMTMSSEQYF. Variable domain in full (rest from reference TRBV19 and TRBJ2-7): DGGITQSPKYLFRKEGQNVTLSCEQNLNHDAMYWYRQDPGQGLRLIYYSQIVNDFQKGDIAEGYSVSREKKESFPLTVTSAQKNPTAFYLCASSMTMSSEQYFGPGTRLTVT.